One sample yielded the 23 T cell receptor beta chains listed below, sequenced in a study of CD4 T cells in relation to SARS-CoV-2 and coronaviruses. These receptors lack a known antigen. Sequenced by immunoSEQ multiplex PCR; TCRdb stores in-frame clones only, minus some. The sample contains fewer than 20,000 clones, around 82% of which appear only once. Unexposed donor CD4+ T cells date from about 2010-2018, before the COVID-19 pandemic. Isolation of CD4+ T cells took place after less than 13 days in culture. Sample: CD4+ T cells from PBMCs, cultured in vitro. The source is a human donor in good health.

CDR3 DNA sequence: TGTGCCAGCAGCCAAATGAGCGGGACCGAGCAGTACTTC. Encoded protein: CASSQMSGTEQYF. The V call is TRBV3-1 (or the pseudogene TRBV3-2), the J call TRBJ2-7, with 7 nucleotides matching TRBD2. Germline V gene data show CDR1 as LGHDT and CDR2 as YNNKEL (reference sequence). The CDR3 has 13 residues. The V and J ends lost 2 bases and 6 bases, in that order; junction bases with no gene match: 4.

This rearrangement joins TRBV6-5 to TRBJ1-2; D unresolved. The CDR3 totals 12 residues. CDR1 is MNHEY and CDR2 is SVGAGI in the germline V gene. The V end was cut by 9 bases, the J end by 2 bases, with 10 bases between. DNA for the CDR3: TGTGCCAGGAGGATATCCAACTATGGCTACACCTTC. It translates to CARRISNYGYTF.

V is TRBV18 and J is TRBJ2-3; D is undetermined. The germline gives CDR1 KGHSH, CDR2 LQKENI. This CDR3 contains 14 residues. V lost 6 bases to trimming and J lost 2 bases, with 12 bases between them. CDR3 in DNA: TGTGCCAGCTCCCAATACGATAACACAGATACGCAGTATTTT. Its protein is CASSQYDNTDTQYF.

The CDR3 sequence is CASSPTVTYEQYF. DNA for the CDR3: TGTGCCAGCAGCCCGACTGTCACCTACGAGCAGTACTTC. This chain connects TRBV12-3 or TRBV12-4 to TRBJ2-7; D uncertain. CDR3 size: 13 residues. V gave up 6 bases and J gave up 2 bases, with 11 bases separating them.

This clone came up a few times. The CDR3 loop reads CASSPVGGQTSYEQYF. CDR3 in DNA: TGTGCCAGCAGCCCCGTAGGGGGCCAAACTTCCTACGAGCAGTACTTC. The chain links TRBV7-9 to TRBJ2-7, with 7 positions matching TRBD1. With 5 bases clipped from V and 1 base from J, the junction kept 11 bases outside the gene matches. The CDR3 is made up of 16 amino acids. CDR1 and CDR2 from the germline V gene are SEHNR and FQNEAQ (reference sequence).

The chain uses TRBV19 and TRBJ1-5; D possibly corresponds to TRBD1 (5 bases). V shed 3 bases and J shed 4 bases, with 7 bases lying between them. Germline CDR1 reads LNHDA; CDR2 reads SQIVND (reference sequence). The CDR3 totals 13 residues. CDR3: CASSMGVNQPQHF. The CDR3 nucleotides are TGTGCCAGTAGTATGGGGGTTAATCAGCCCCAGCATTTT.

V usage is TRBV5-1 and J usage is TRBJ1-6; D gene uncertain. The ends were cut back, 1 base at V and 8 bases at J, with 10 bases in the middle. This CDR3 region has 14 residues. The germline V gene has CDR1 SGHRS and CDR2 YFSETQ. The DNA of the CDR3 is TGCGCCAGCAGCTTGATAGGCCCGGATTCACCCCTCCACTTT. This codes for CASSLIGPDSPLHF.

This clone has a single count. This rearrangement joins TRBV9 to TRBJ2-1; 10 nucleotides align to TRBD1. CDR3 length: 15 amino acids. Unmatched junction bases numbered 7, after V lost 5 bases and J lost 5 bases. Germline CDR1 is SGDLS and CDR2 is YYNGEE. CDR3 region: CASRDPGTGDNEQFF. CDR3 nucleotides: TGTGCCAGCAGAGACCCCGGGACAGGGGACAATGAGCAGTTCTTC.

The chain has TRBV9 and TRBJ2-1, with TRBD2 identical over 8 bases. The CDR3 runs 17 residues. Unmatched junction bases numbered 7, after V lost 0 bases and J lost 2 bases. CDR1 is SGDLS, CDR2 YYNGEE, per germline. CDR3 bases: TGTGCCAGCAGCGTAGCGGCGGGAGGCCTAACCTACAATGAGCAGTTCTTC. Translating gives CASSVAAGGLTYNEQFF.

J is TRBJ2-7 and V is TRBV6-5; D remains unclear. V was pared by 10 bases and J by 2 bases, with 9 bases between. Germline V gene data show CDR1 as MNHEY and CDR2 as SVGAGI. The CDR3 runs 11 residues. The CDR3 loop reads CATFSAYEQYF. CDR3 DNA sequence: TGTGCCACATTCTCGGCCTACGAGCAGTACTTC.

This clone appeared a single time. The gene calls are TRBV9 and TRBJ2-1; perhaps TRBD2 as D (6 bases). Trimming took off 0 bases at V and 0 bases at J, with 16 bases between the two ends. This CDR3 contains 18 residues. Looked up from germline, CDR1 is SGDLS and CDR2 is YYNGEE. CDR3 sequence: CASSVAWASSASYNEQFF. The CDR3 DNA is TGTGCCAGCAGCGTAGCTTGGGCTTCTAGCGCCTCCTACAATGAGCAGTTCTTC.

The chain is built from TRBV28 and TRBJ1-5; D is uncertain. This CDR3 contains 13 residues. CDR1 MDHEN and CDR2 SYDVKM come from the germline V gene. V lost 6 bases, J lost 6 bases, and 12 bases lay in between. The CDR3 spells CASRRPGIQPQHF. CDR3 bases: TGTGCCAGCAGAAGGCCCGGGATTCAGCCCCAGCATTTT.

The CDR3 here is CAASLSGSSYEQYF. Here the CDR3 DNA reads TGTGCCGCGTCACTTAGCGGGAGCTCCTACGAGCAGTACTTC. V and J are TRBV30 and TRBJ2-7; 9 positions agree with TRBD2. Germline trimming cut 8 bases from V and 0 bases from J; bases unmatched to any gene: 8. The germline V gene has CDR1 GTSNPN and CDR2 SVGIG (reference sequence). This CDR3 contains 14 residues.

The chain links TRBV19 to TRBJ1-2; 8 nucleotides match TRBD1. This CDR3 is built from 14 residues. V was pared by 6 bases and J by 13 bases, with 16 bases of the junction left unmatched. Germline assignment: CDR1 LNHDA and CDR2 SQIVND (reference sequence). The CDR3 loop is CASSPQAGGGYGTF. CDR3 in DNA: TGTGCCAGTAGCCCGCAAGCAGGGGGCGGATATGGCACCTTC.

The chain employs TRBV7-9 and TRBJ2-5; TRBD2 matches 12 bases. In germline, CDR1 is SEHNR, CDR2 FQNEAQ (reference sequence). The CDR3 spans 17 residues. V lost 5 bases to trimming and J lost 4 bases; unmatched junction nucleotides: 11. This CDR3 is CASSPAGTSGRRETQYF. The DNA for the CDR3 is TGTGCCAGCAGCCCCGCCGGGACTAGCGGGCGACGAGAGACCCAGTACTTC. Drawing the rest from reference TRBV7-9 and TRBJ2-5, the complete variable domain is DTGVSQNPRHKITKRGQNVTFRCDPISEHNRLYWYRQTLGQGPEFLTYFQNEAQLEKSRLLSDRFSAERPKGSFSTLEIQRTEQGDSAMYLCASSPAGTSGRRETQYFGPGTRLLVL.

This sequence joins TRBV5-1 and TRBJ2-1; 12 bases fit TRBD2. J lost 12 bases, V lost 2 bases, and 18 bases had no gene match. Germline lookup yields CDR1 SGHRS and CDR2 YFSETQ. The CDR3 is 18 residues long. The DNA of the CDR3 is TGCGCCAGCAGCTTCCTAGCGGGAGGGAGTAGGCAATATAAAGGGCAGTTCTTC. It specifies CASSFLAGGSRQYKGQFF.

The chain has TRBV18 and TRBJ2-3; the D gene is possibly TRBD2 (5 bases). Between the trimmed V and J ends, which lost 4 bases and 4 bases, there was a span of 15 bases. CDR1 and CDR2 from the germline V gene are KGHSH and LQKENI. The CDR3 spans 15 residues. The CDR3 is CASSLEGGGSDTQYF. CDR3 nucleotide sequence: TGTGCCAGCTCACTAGAAGGAGGCGGCTCAGATACGCAGTATTTT. The variable domain in full, completed from reference TRBV18 and TRBJ2-3, reads NAGVMQNPRHLVRRRGQEARLRCSPMKGHSHVYWYRQLPEEGLKFMVYLQKENIIDESGMPKERFSAEFPKEGPSILRIQQVVRGDSAAYFCASSLEGGGSDTQYFGPGTRLTVL.

V and J are TRBV4-1 and TRBJ1-1; perhaps TRBD1 as D (6 bases). Trimming stripped 0 bases from V and 4 bases from J, with 15 bases between. Germline assignment: CDR1 MGHRA and CDR2 YSYEKL. The CDR3 is 16 residues long. The CDR3 region has the DNA TGCGCCAGCAGCCAAGATGTAGCAGGGGTTATCACTGAAGCTTTCTTT. Protein product: CASSQDVAGVITEAFF.

The chain uses TRBV10-3 and TRBJ2-6; D tentatively fits TRBD1 or TRBD2 (5 bases each). The CDR3 has 17 residues. The V gene lost 4 bases and the J gene lost 4 bases, with 17 bases spanning the gap. The germline gives CDR1 ENHRY, CDR2 SYGVKD. CDR3 DNA: TGTGCCATCAGTGGTCGGGGACCCACGACAGGGGCCAACGTCCTGACTTTC. This encodes CAISGRGPTTGANVLTF.

CDR3 region: CASSPPSGPTDTQYF. CDR3 nucleotide sequence: TGTGCCAGCAGCCCCCCTAGCGGGCCCACAGATACGCAGTATTTT. The rearrangement links TRBV3-1 (or the pseudogene TRBV3-2) to TRBJ2-3; 8 bases are a match to TRBD2. In germline, CDR1 is LGHDT, CDR2 YNNKEL (reference sequence). V was clipped by 4 bases and J by 2 bases; unmatched bases: 5. This CDR3 is 15 amino acids long.

The rearrangement links TRBV10-3 to TRBJ2-1, with 8 bases identical to TRBD2. CDR3 length: 15 residues. CDR1 and CDR2 (germline): ENHRY, SYGVKD. Unmatched junction bases numbered 6, after V lost 6 bases and J lost 2 bases. CDR3 protein: CAISQPGLAYNEQFF. CDR3 nucleotides: TGTGCCATCAGCCAGCCGGGACTAGCCTACAATGAGCAGTTCTTC.

This sequence joins TRBV5-6 and TRBJ1-2; TRBD1 aligns across 7 bases. CDR3 size: 18 residues. Germline assignment: CDR1 SGHDT and CDR2 YYEEEE. V shed 2 bases and J 0 bases; nucleotides not matched to a gene: 13. The CDR3 sequence is CASSFFSVIGGTNYGYTF. DNA for the CDR3: TGTGCCAGCAGCTTTTTCTCTGTTATAGGGGGCACTAACTATGGCTACACCTTC. The whole variable domain, filled in from reference TRBV5-6 and TRBJ1-2, reads DAGVTQSPTHLIKTRGQQVTLRCSPKSGHDTVSWYQQALGQGPQFIFQYYEEEERQRGNFPDRFSGHQFPNYSSELNVNALLLGDSALYLCASSFFSVIGGTNYGYTFGSGTRLTVV.

The V call is TRBV5-4, the J call TRBJ2-3; D uncertain. The germline V gene encodes CDR1 SGHNT and CDR2 YYREEE (reference sequence). The CDR3 length is 14 residues. V was shortened by 0 bases and J by 9 bases, with 14 bases between the two germline ends. The chain's CDR3 is CASSLAAADGTQYF. The CDR3, as DNA: TGTGCCAGCAGCTTGGCCGCGGCCGACGGGACGCAGTATTTT. The whole variable domain, remainder taken from reference TRBV5-4 and TRBJ2-3, is ETGVTQSPTHLIKTRGQQVTLRCSSQSGHNTVSWYQQALGQGPQFIFQYYREEENGRGNFPPRFSGLQFPNYSSELNVNALELDDSALYLCASSLAAADGTQYFGPGTRLTVL.